These T cell receptor beta chains were read from a single sample in a study of blood T cell repertoires in COVID-19. Using immunoSEQ multiplex PCR, the repertoire was profiled, and TCRdb retains in-frame clones only, with some absent. This table holds 150,000 to 200,000 clones, around 77% found once. Sequenced input: peripheral blood. The receptor source for this set is a man aged 60 to 69 with active or convalescent COVID-19. Each CDR3 is given with its conserved first and last residue. The D gene is left open where the match is weak. Part of the rows lack a size; the others show once, few, many or a class for expanded clones.

CDR3: CASGEGRGGNQPQHF
DNA: TGTGCCAGTGGGGAGGGGCGCGGAGGCAATCAGCCCCAGCATTTT
D: -
J: TRBJ1-5
V: TRBV19
size: -
length: 15

CDR3: CAWSVIKGTSGSTGELFF
DNA: TGTGCCTGGAGTGTTATCAAGGGGACTAGCGGGAGCACCGGGGAGCTGTTTTTT
D: TRBD2
J: TRBJ2-2
V: TRBV30
size: -
length: 18

CDR3: CASSIADSQPQHF
DNA: TGTGCCAGTAGTATAGCCGACTCCCAGCCCCAGCATTTT
D: -
J: TRBJ1-5
V: TRBV19
size: -
length: 13

CDR3: CASSQGEEGGQPQHF
DNA: TGTGCCAGCAGCCAAGGTGAAGAAGGAGGCCAGCCCCAGCATTTT
D: -
J: TRBJ1-5
V: TRBV4-2
size: once
length: 15

CDR3: CASSPTALRNGYTF
DNA: TGTGCCAGCAGCCCGACAGCCTTAAGGAATGGCTACACCTTC
D: -
J: TRBJ1-2
V: TRBV3-1/TRBV3-2
size: -
length: 14

CDR3: CASSQTVGQGLSEQYF
DNA: TGTGCCAGCAGCCAGACTGTGGGACAGGGATTAAGCGAGCAGTACTTC
D: TRBD1
J: TRBJ2-7
V: TRBV3-1/TRBV3-2
size: -
length: 16

CDR3: CASGKTGGPNRHTEAFF
DNA: TGTGCTAGTGGTAAGACAGGGGGTCCAAACCGACACACTGAAGCTTTCTTT
D: TRBD1
J: TRBJ1-1
V: TRBV12-5
size: -
length: 17

CDR3: CASRRTTDQETQYF
DNA: TGTGCCAGCAGACGAACGACAGACCAAGAGACCCAGTACTTC
D: -
J: TRBJ2-5
V: TRBV28
size: -
length: 14

CDR3: CASTPTEGALFNYGYTF
DNA: TGTGCCAGCACGCCGACCGAGGGTGCCCTTTTTAACTATGGCTACACCTTC
D: -
J: TRBJ1-2
V: TRBV5-8
size: -
length: 17

CDR3: CASSIPPHYEQYF
DNA: TGTGCCAGTAGTATACCCCCCCACTACGAGCAGTACTTC
D: -
J: TRBJ2-7
V: TRBV19
size: -
length: 13